This T cell receptor (beta chain) was recovered during a study of graft-versus-host responses after intestinal transplantation. Across the study: All recipients were given anti-thymocyte globulin induction, and tacrolimus and steroids were then administered for three to four years. Findings and caveats of the study: GvH clones turned up in recipient marrow; some had shown up first in ileum or blood. The presence of high graft-versus-host to host-versus-graft clonal ratios in allografts characterized patients with graft-donor T cell macrochimerism.

The method was immunoSEQ multiplex PCR; TCRdb's version includes in-frame clones alone and lacks a portion of them. The sample has about 97,000 clones, 91% seen once; the top ten hold approximately 0.17%. CDR1 is SEHNR and CDR2 is FQNEAQ in the germline V gene (reference sequence). The V segment lost 5 bases and the J segment 5 bases; nucleotides outside the gene matches: 5. CDR3 length equals 14 residues. On this clone itself: What it binds is not known.

The source is a human donor who was the organ donor for an intestinal transplant. The chain links TRBV7-9 to TRBJ2-5; 10 bases are a match to TRBD1. The material was unstimulated CD4+ T cells sorted from spleen or lymph node cells, obtained before transplant. The CDR3 DNA reads as TGTGCCAGCAGCCCGACAGGGGGCGGCGAGACCCAGTACTTC. This translates into CASSPTGGGETQYF.